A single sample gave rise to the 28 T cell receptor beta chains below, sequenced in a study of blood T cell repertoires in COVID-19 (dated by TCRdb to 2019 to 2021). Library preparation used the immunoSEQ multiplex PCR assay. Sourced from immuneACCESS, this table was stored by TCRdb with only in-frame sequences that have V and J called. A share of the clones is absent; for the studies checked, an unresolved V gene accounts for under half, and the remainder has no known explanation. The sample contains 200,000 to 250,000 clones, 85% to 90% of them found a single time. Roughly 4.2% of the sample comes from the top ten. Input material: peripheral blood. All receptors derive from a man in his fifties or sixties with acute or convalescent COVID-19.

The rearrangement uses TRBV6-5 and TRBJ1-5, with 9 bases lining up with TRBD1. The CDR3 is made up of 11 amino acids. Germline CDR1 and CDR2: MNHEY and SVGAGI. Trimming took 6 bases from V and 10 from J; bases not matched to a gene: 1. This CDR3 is CASRGQGPQHF. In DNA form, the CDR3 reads TGTGCCAGCAGGGGACAGGGCCCCCAGCATTTT.

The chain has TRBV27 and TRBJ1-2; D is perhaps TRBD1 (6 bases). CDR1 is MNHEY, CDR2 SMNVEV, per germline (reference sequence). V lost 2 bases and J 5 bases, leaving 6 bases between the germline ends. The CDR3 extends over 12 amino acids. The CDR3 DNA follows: TGTGCCAGCAGTTTAAGGGGGTATGGCTACACCTTC. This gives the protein CASSLRGYGYTF.

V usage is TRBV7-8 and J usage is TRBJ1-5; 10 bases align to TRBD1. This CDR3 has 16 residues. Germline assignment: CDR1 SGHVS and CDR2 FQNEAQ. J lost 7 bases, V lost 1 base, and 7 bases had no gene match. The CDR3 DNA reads TGTGCCAGCAGCTTAGTGGGGACAGGGGCCGGGCAGCCCCAGCATTTT. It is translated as CASSLVGTGAGQPQHF.

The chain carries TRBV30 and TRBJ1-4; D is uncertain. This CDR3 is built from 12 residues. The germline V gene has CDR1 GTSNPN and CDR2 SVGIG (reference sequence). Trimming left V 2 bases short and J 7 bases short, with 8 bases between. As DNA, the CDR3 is TGTGCCTGGAGTACCCAGGTTGAAAAACTGTTTTTT. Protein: CAWSTQVEKLFF.

CDR3 region: CASSPRQVGNTEAFF. DNA of the CDR3: TGTGCCAGCTCACCCCGACAGGTAGGGAACACTGAAGCTTTCTTT. The chain combines TRBV18 with TRBJ1-1; D perhaps matches TRBD1 (6 bases). The V end was cut by 3 bases, the J end by 1 base, with 12 bases between. Germline loops: CDR1 KGHSH, CDR2 LQKENI. The CDR3 covers 15 residues.

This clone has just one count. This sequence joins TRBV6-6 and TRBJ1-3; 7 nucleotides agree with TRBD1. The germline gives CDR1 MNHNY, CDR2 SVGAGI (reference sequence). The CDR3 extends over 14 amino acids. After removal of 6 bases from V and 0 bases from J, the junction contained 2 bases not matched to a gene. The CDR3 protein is CASSRDSSGNTIYF. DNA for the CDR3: TGTGCCAGCAGCCGGGACAGCTCTGGAAACACCATATATTTT.

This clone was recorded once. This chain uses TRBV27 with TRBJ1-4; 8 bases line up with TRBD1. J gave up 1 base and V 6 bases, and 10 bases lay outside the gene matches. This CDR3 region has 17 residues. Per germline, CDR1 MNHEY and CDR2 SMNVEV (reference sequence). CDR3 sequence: CASRPRTGWGTNEKLFF. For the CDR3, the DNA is TGTGCCAGCAGACCCCGGACAGGGTGGGGAACTAATGAAAAACTGTTTTTT.

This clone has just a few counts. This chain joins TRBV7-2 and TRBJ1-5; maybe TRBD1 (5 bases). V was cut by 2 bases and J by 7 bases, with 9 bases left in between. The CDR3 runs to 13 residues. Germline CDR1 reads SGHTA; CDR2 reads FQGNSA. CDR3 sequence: CASSLWGGQPQHF. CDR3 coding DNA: TGTGCCAGCAGCTTATGGGGCGGCCAGCCCCAGCATTTT.

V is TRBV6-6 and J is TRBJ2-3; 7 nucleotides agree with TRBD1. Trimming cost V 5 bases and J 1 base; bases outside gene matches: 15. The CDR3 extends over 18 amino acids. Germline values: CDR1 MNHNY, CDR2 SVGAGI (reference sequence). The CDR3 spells CASSPPTGATLGTDTQYF. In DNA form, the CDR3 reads TGTGCCAGCAGTCCCCCAACAGGGGCGACCTTAGGCACAGATACGCAGTATTTT.

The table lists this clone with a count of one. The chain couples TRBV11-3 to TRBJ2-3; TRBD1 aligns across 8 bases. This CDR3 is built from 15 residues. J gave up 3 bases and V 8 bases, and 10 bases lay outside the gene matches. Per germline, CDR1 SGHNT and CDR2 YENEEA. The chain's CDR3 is CASSFGQGKTDTQYF. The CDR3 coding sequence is TGTGCCAGCTCTTTCGGACAGGGTAAAACAGATACGCAGTATTTT.

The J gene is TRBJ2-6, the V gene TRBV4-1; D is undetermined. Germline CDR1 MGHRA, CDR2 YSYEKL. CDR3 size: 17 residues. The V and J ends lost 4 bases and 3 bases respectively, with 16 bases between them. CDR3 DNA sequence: TGCGCCAGCAGCCTCGGCCCCCAGCGAGGTGGGGCCAACGTCCTGACTTTC. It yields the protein CASSLGPQRGGANVLTF.

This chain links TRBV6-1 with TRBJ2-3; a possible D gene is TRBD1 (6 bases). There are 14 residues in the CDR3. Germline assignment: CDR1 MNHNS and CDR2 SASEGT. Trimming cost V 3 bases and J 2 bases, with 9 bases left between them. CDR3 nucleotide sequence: TGTGCCAGCAGTGAGACAGGTCTCACAGATACGCAGTATTTT. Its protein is CASSETGLTDTQYF.

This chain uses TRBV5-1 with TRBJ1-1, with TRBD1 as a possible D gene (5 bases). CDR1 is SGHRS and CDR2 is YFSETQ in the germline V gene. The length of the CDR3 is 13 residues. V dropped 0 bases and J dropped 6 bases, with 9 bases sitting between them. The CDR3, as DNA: TGCGCCAGCAGCTTGGCTGCAGGGTCTGAAGCTTTCTTT. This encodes CASSLAAGSEAFF. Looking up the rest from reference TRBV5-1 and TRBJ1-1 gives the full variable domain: KAGVTQTPRYLIKTRGQQVTLSCSPISGHRSVSWYQQTPGQGLQFLFEYFSETQRNKGNFPGRFSGRQFSNSRSEMNVSTLELGDSALYLCASSLAAGSEAFFGQGTRLTVV.

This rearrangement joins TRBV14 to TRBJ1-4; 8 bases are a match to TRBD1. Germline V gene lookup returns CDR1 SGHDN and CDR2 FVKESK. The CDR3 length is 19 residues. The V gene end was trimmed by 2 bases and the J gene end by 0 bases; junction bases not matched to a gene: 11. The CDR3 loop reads CASSQPRTGFSTTNEKLFF. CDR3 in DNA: TGTGCCAGCAGCCAACCAAGGACAGGGTTTTCCACAACTAATGAAAAACTGTTTTTT.

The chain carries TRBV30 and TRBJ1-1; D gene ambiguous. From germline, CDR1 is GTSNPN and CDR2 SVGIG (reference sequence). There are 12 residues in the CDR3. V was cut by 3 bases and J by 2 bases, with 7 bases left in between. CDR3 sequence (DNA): TGTGCCTGGAGGGCACATAACACTGAAGCTTTCTTT. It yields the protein CAWRAHNTEAFF.

CDR3 bases: TGTGCCAGCAGCTTTTACAGTGCCAATGAGCAGTTCTTC. As protein: CASSFYSANEQFF. The chain has TRBV7-3 and TRBJ2-1; D gene uncertain. The germline CDR1 and CDR2 sequences are SGHTA and FQGTGA. This CDR3 contains 13 residues. The V and J ends lost 3 bases and 6 bases respectively, with 9 bases between them.

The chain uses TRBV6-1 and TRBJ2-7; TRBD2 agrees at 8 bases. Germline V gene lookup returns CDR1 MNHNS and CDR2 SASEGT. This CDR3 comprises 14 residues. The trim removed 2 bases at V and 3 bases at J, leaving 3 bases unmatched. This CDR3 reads CASSEFGGGYEQYF. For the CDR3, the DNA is TGTGCCAGCAGTGAATTCGGGGGGGGCTACGAGCAGTACTTC.

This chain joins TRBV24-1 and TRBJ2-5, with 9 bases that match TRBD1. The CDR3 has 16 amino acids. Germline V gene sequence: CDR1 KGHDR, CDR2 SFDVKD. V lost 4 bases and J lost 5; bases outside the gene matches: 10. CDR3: CATSDRAGTGYETQYF. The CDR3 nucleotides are TGTGCCACCAGTGACCGGGCCGGGACAGGGTACGAGACCCAGTACTTC.

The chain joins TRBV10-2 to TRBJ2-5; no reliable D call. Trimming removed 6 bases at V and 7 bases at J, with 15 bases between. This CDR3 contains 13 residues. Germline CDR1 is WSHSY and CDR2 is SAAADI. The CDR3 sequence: CASSASTTGTQYF. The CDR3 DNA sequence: TGCGCCAGCAGCGCCTCCACGACGGGGACCCAGTACTTC.

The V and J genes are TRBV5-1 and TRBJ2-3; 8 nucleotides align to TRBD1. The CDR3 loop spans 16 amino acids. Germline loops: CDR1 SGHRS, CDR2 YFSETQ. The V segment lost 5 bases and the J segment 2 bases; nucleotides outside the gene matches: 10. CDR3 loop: CASRPTTGVSTDTQYF. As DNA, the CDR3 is TGCGCCAGCAGACCTACGACAGGGGTTTCCACAGATACGCAGTATTTT.

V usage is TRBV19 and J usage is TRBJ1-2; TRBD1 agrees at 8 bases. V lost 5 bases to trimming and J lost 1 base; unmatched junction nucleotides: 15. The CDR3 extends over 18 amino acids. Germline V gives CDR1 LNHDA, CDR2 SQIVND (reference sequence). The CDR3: CASSFLRTGLQSNYGYTF. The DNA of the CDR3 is TGTGCCAGTAGTTTCCTACGGACAGGGTTGCAGAGTAACTATGGCTACACCTTC.

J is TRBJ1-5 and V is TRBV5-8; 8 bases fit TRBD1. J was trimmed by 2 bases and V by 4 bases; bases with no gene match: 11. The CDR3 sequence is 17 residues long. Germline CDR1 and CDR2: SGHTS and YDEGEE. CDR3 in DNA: TGTGCCAGCAGCAGGTTTACAGGGGGAGGAGGCAATCAGCCCCAGCATTTT. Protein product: CASSRFTGGGGNQPQHF. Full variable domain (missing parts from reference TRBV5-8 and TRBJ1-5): EAGVTQSPTHLIKTRGQQATLRCSPISGHTSVYWYQQALGLGLQFLLWYDEGEERNRGNFPPRFSGRQFPNYSSELNVNALELEDSALYLCASSRFTGGGGNQPQHFGDGTRLSIL.

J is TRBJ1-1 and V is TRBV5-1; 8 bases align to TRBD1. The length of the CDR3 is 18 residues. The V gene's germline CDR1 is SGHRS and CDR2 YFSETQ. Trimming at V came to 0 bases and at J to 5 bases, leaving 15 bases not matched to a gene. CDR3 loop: CASSLGPGTGLGRTEAFF. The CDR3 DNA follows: TGCGCCAGCAGCTTGGGACCGGGGACAGGACTTGGGAGGACTGAAGCTTTCTTT.

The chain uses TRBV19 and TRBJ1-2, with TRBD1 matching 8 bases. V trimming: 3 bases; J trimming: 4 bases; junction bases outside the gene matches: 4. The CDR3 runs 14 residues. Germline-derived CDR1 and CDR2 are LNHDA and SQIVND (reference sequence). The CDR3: CASSIVGTGYGYTF. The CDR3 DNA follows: TGTGCCAGTAGTATTGTAGGGACAGGCTATGGCTACACCTTC.

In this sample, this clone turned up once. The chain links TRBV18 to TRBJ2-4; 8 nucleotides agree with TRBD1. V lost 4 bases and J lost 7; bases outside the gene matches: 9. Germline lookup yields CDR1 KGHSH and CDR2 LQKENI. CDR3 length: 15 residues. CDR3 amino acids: CASSHGQGQQNIQYF. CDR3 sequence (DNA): TGTGCCAGCTCACACGGACAGGGTCAACAGAACATTCAGTACTTC.

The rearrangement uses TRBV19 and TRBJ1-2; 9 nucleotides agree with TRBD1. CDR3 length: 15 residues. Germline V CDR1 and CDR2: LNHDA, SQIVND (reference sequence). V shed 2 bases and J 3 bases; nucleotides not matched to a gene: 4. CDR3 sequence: CASSIIQGAHYGYTF. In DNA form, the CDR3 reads TGTGCCAGTAGTATAATACAGGGGGCTCACTATGGCTACACCTTC. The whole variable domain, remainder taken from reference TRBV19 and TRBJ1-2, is DGGITQSPKYLFRKEGQNVTLSCEQNLNHDAMYWYRQDPGQGLRLIYYSQIVNDFQKGDIAEGYSVSREKKESFPLTVTSAQKNPTAFYLCASSIIQGAHYGYTFGSGTRLTVV.

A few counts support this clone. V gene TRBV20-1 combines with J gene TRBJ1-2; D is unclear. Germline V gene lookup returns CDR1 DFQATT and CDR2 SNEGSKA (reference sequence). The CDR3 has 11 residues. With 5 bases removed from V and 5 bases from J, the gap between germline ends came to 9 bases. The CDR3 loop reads CSAADIYGYTF. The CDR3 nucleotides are TGCAGTGCTGCCGACATATATGGCTACACCTTC.

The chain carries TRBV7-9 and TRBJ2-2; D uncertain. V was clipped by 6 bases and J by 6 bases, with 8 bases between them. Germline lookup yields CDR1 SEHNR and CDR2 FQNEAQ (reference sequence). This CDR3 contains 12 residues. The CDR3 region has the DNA TGTGCCAGCAGACCAACACCCGGGGAGCTGTTTTTT. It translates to CASRPTPGELFF.